A single sample is the source of the 21 T cell receptor beta chains below, sequenced in a study of blood T cells in healthy people across ages. Primers used in a second PCR of about 6 to 11 cycles were a sample-barcoded 5' primer and a J-beta primer mix. TCRdb redid the calling of the 5' RACE reads with MiXCR, one entry per CDR3 protein. The table shows about 1,600,000 distinct CDR3 sequences, with around two fifths occurring only once. The source material was blood. The receptors stem from a young woman in good health.

This clonotype has just a few counts. J is TRBJ1-4 and V is TRBV4-1; D is perhaps TRBD1 (6 bases). The CDR3 is made up of 14 amino acids. Germline V gene lookup returns CDR1 MGHRA and CDR2 YSYEKL. V was shortened by 4 bases and J by 6 bases, with 12 bases between the two germline ends. The CDR3 here is CASSLTGIHEKLFF. The CDR3 DNA reads TGCGCCAGCAGCCTTACAGGGATTCATGAAAAACTGTTTTTT.

This clonotype has a handful of counts. The chain is built from TRBV10-3 and TRBJ1-2; D uncertain. Germline values: CDR1 ENHRY, CDR2 SYGVKD. This CDR3 region has 14 residues. The V end was cut by 0 bases, the J end by 6 bases, with 11 bases between. The CDR3 DNA reads as TGTGCCATCAGTGAGTCCGGCAGGTCCCATGGCTACACCTTC. Amino acids: CAISESGRSHGYTF.

The chain couples TRBV7-6 to TRBJ2-1; D unresolved. The germline CDR1 and CDR2 sequences are SGHVS and FNYEAQ. This CDR3 has 12 residues. CDR3 amino acids: CACRSSYNEQFF. Written as DNA, the CDR3 is TGTGCGTGTAGGAGCTCCTACAATGAGCAGTTCTTC.

This clonotype was counted between two and nine times. The rearrangement uses TRBV29-1 and TRBJ2-7, with D tentatively TRBD1 (6 bases). Germline V gives CDR1 SQVTM, CDR2 ANQGSEA. With 7 bases removed from V and 0 bases from J, the gap between germline ends came to 13 bases. This CDR3 comprises 13 residues. The CDR3 DNA sequence: TGCAGCGCGAACAGGGTCGGCTCCTACGAGCAGTACTTC. Translation gives CSANRVGSYEQYF.

The J gene is TRBJ1-6, the V gene TRBV7-9; 7 positions match TRBD1. The CDR3 extends over 18 amino acids. The germline CDR1 and CDR2 sequences are SEHNR and FQNEAQ (reference sequence). V shed 5 bases and J 9 bases; nucleotides not matched to a gene: 19. In DNA form, the CDR3 reads TGTGCCAGCAGCCCTCCGGGACAGCCCTTCTACGGCGGTTCACCCCTCCACTTT. It encodes CASSPPGQPFYGGSPLHF.

The table lists this clonotype with a few counts. The V gene is TRBV20-1, the J gene TRBJ2-3; 10 positions match TRBD2. The CDR3 length is 15 residues. V shed 3 bases and J 8 bases; nucleotides not matched to a gene: 11. Germline CDR1 reads DFQATT; CDR2 reads SNEGSKA (reference sequence). CDR3 nucleotides: TGCAGTGCTAGTGTACTAGCGGGGCCAGGGGGTACGCAGTATTTT. This encodes CSASVLAGPGGTQYF.

The chain couples TRBV7-9 to TRBJ2-4; D not certain. The J call is uncertain, as TRBJ2-7 better fits the DNA end. Germline values: CDR1 SEHNR, CDR2 FQNEAQ (reference sequence). The CDR3 extends over 13 amino acids. CDR3 bases: TGTGCCAGCCTATCCGCAGCGACCTACGAGCAGTACTTC. Residues: CASLSAATYEQYF.

This clonotype appeared many times. V usage is TRBV29-1 and J usage is TRBJ2-7; 7 nucleotides agree with TRBD1. Germline loops: CDR1 SQVTM, CDR2 ANQGSEA. The CDR3 runs 15 residues. The V gene end was trimmed by 4 bases and the J gene end by 2 bases; junction bases not matched to a gene: 11. CDR3 DNA sequence: TGCAGCGTTGGTGGCGGACAGGATTTCGCCTACGAGCAGTACTTC. Translating it yields CSVGGGQDFAYEQYF.

A word on this clonotype: This sequence may be a read error, since a much larger clone differs from it by one base. The chain is built from TRBV5-5 and TRBJ2-1, with D perhaps given as TRBD1 or TRBD2 (6 bases each). The CDR3 is made up of 15 amino acids. Germline CDR1 and CDR2: SGHKS and YYEKEE (reference sequence). With 4 bases removed from V and 8 bases from J, the gap between germline ends came to 19 bases. The CDR3 reads CASSPLDKGGYEQFF. In DNA, the CDR3 is TGTGCCAGCAGCCCATTGGACAAGGGGGGTTATGAGCAGTTCTTC. The full variable domain, in which reference TRBV5-5 and TRBJ2-1 provide the parts outside the CDR3, is DAGVTQSPTHLIKTRGQQVTLRCSPISGHKSVSWYQQVLGQGPQFIFQYYEKEERGRGNFPDRFSARQFPNYSSELNVNALLLGDSALYLCASSPLDKGGYEQFFGPGTRLTVL.

The chain uses TRBV4-1 and TRBJ2-7; TRBD2 matches at 9 bases. Germline assignment: CDR1 MGHRA and CDR2 YSYEKL. This CDR3 contains 16 residues. J lost 3 bases, V lost 4 bases, and 10 bases had no gene match. CDR3 region: CASSRYETSGGYEQYF. In nucleotides, the CDR3 is TGCGCCAGCAGCCGCTACGAGACTAGCGGAGGCTACGAGCAGTACTTC.

This chain uses TRBV4-1 with TRBJ2-1, with D possibly being TRBD2 (5 bases). Germline loops: CDR1 MGHRA, CDR2 YSYEKL. V was clipped by 1 base and J by 6 bases, with 16 bases between them. The CDR3 length is 16 residues. CDR3 sequence: CASSQGREGYLNEQFF. For the CDR3, the DNA is TGCGCCAGCAGCCAAGGGAGAGAGGGATACCTCAATGAGCAGTTCTTC.

The V and J genes are TRBV20-1 and TRBJ1-2, with D perhaps matching TRBD1 (5 bases). Trimming pared 4 bases from V and 5 bases from J, leaving 14 bases between. CDR3 size: 13 residues. Germline loops: CDR1 DFQATT, CDR2 SNEGSKA (reference sequence). This CDR3 is CSATPDQGYGYTF. For the CDR3, the DNA is TGCAGTGCTACCCCAGATCAGGGTTATGGCTACACCTTC.

The chain links TRBV19 to TRBJ2-1; 10 positions match TRBD2. The DNA matches TRBJ2-7 better at its end, which makes the J call doubtful. The germline gives CDR1 LNHDA, CDR2 SQIVND (reference sequence). CDR3 length: 19 residues. CDR3 amino acids: CASSRYWASGGVSYNEQYF. CDR3 in DNA: TGTGCCAGTAGTCGATATTGGGCTAGCGGGGGAGTTTCCTACAATGAGCAGTACTTC.

The chain is built from TRBV2 and TRBJ2-4; D might be TRBD1 (7 bases). V was clipped by 1 base and J by 5 bases, with 21 bases between them. This CDR3 is 18 amino acids long. Germline V lookup: CDR1 SNHLY, CDR2 FYNNEI. CDR3 amino acids: CASSEGLIIRGEQNIQYF. CDR3 bases: TGTGCCAGCAGTGAAGGGTTAATTATCAGGGGGGAACAAAACATTCAGTACTTC.

This clonotype was observed once. A read error may account for a junction end that differs from germline. The chain recombines TRBV27 with TRBJ2-7; no reliable D call. Germline loops: CDR1 MNHEY, CDR2 SMNVEV (reference sequence). The CDR3 extends over 11 amino acids. DNA of the CDR3: TGTGCCACCGGTTTGAGCTACGGGCAGTACTTC. This encodes CATGLSYGQYF.

The count of this clonotype is one. This chain joins TRBV6-5 and TRBJ1-1; TRBD1 agrees at 8 bases. The length of the CDR3 is 13 residues. Per germline, CDR1 MNHEY and CDR2 SVGAGI. The V and J ends lost 4 bases and 4 bases, in that order; junction bases with no gene match: 2. The CDR3 is CASSSGTGTEAFF. The CDR3 nucleotides are TGTGCCAGCAGTTCCGGGACAGGCACTGAAGCTTTCTTT.

On this clonotype: The junction differs from germline at one of its ends, possibly a read error. The gene calls are TRBV4-2 and TRBJ2-6; no firm D call. The CDR3 loop spans 15 amino acids. Looked up from germline, CDR1 is LGHNA and CDR2 is YNFKEQ. The CDR3: CASSPGSSVANVLTF. CDR3 nucleotides: TGTGCCAGCAGCCCCGGTAGCTCTGTGGCCAACGTCCTGACTTTC.

This clonotype was seen more than once but under ten times. The CDR3 reads CASSPPGLSLNEQFF. The DNA of the CDR3 is TGTGCCAGCAGTCCCCCGGGACTATCCCTCAATGAGCAGTTCTTC. V usage is TRBV27 and J usage is TRBJ2-1, with TRBD2 identical over 7 bases. In germline, CDR1 is MNHEY, CDR2 SMNVEV (reference sequence). This CDR3 spans 15 amino acids. The junction had 10 bases not matched to a gene; V was cut back by 5 bases and J by 6 bases.

This clonotype was counted once. At one of its ends the junction is not consistent with the germline gene, which may arise from a read error. DNA of the CDR3: TGTGCCAGCAGGGGAGCATTGGGCGGAAACACTATATATTTT. As protein: CASRGALGGNTIYF. V is TRBV6-5 and J is TRBJ1-3, with D unresolved. Germline loops: CDR1 MNHEY, CDR2 SVGAGI. The CDR3 is made up of 14 amino acids.

The chain links TRBV30 to TRBJ2-3, with 7 bases matching TRBD2. The germline V gene has CDR1 GTSNPN and CDR2 SVGIG (reference sequence). The CDR3 runs 11 residues. Trimming cost V 3 bases and J 8 bases; bases outside gene matches: 2. The CDR3 loop reads CAWRRGGTQYF. Written as DNA, the CDR3 is TGTGCCTGGAGGCGCGGGGGTACGCAGTATTTT.

This chain joins TRBV4-2 and TRBJ2-1, with TRBD1 matching 8 bases. The CDR3 sequence is 17 residues long. Germline assignment: CDR1 LGHNA and CDR2 YNFKEQ. The V and J ends lost 3 bases and 0 bases, in that order; junction bases with no gene match: 7. CDR3 amino acids: CASSQKRDRSSYNEQFF. CDR3 DNA sequence: TGTGCCAGCAGCCAGAAGAGGGACAGGAGCTCCTACAATGAGCAGTTCTTC.